These 29 T cell receptor beta chains originate from one sample sequenced in a study of T-cell memory formation after mild COVID-19. TCRdb reprocessed the 5' RACE reads via MiXCR and lists one record per CDR3 protein. The sample records some 250,000 distinct CDR3 sequences, 8% to 9.5% being singletons. The sequenced material came from PBMCs or a T cell subset sorted from them (not recorded which). The receptors stem from a man aged 18 to 30 who had mild COVID-19 (a few samples of this study predate the infection). Cell type and time point are not known.

This chain links TRBV19 with TRBJ2-1, with 7 bases identical to TRBD2. CDR3 size: 14 residues. The V segment lost 5 bases and the J segment 2 bases; nucleotides outside the gene matches: 3. Per germline, CDR1 LNHDA and CDR2 SQIVND (reference sequence). The CDR3 loop reads CASSVTSPYNEQFF. The CDR3, as DNA: TGTGCCAGTAGTGTGACTAGCCCCTACAATGAGCAGTTCTTC.

The J gene is TRBJ1-5, the V gene TRBV7-9, with no clear D. This CDR3 is 15 amino acids long. CDR1 is SEHNR, CDR2 FQNEAQ, per germline (reference sequence). Between the trimmed V and J ends, which lost 5 bases and 2 bases, there was a span of 13 bases. The chain's CDR3 is CASSRGGQGNQPQHF. The CDR3, as DNA: TGTGCCAGCAGCCGCGGTGGGCAGGGCAATCAGCCCCAGCATTTT.

This chain links TRBV5-1 with TRBJ2-7, with 10 positions matching TRBD1. Germline CDR1 and CDR2: SGHRS and YFSETQ. This CDR3 is 14 amino acids long. Trimming at V came to 2 bases and at J to 5 bases, leaving 4 bases not matched to a gene. CDR3 DNA sequence: TGCGCCAGCAGCTTACTCGGGACAGGGGACGAGCAGTACTTC. Its translation is CASSLLGTGDEQYF.

This clonotype occurred a few times. The chain couples TRBV25-1 to TRBJ2-7; 9 bases line up with TRBD1. The CDR3 loop spans 16 amino acids. Germline V gives CDR1 MGHDK, CDR2 SYGVNS. The V segment lost 7 bases and the J segment 2 bases; nucleotides outside the gene matches: 12. The CDR3 DNA reads as TGTGCCAGCACCCCCCCCGGGACAGGGTCACCCTACGAGCAGTACTTC. This sequence encodes CASTPPGTGSPYEQYF.

This chain uses TRBV10-3 with TRBJ2-3; TRBD1 matches at 9 bases. This CDR3 is built from 13 residues. Germline CDR1 and CDR2: ENHRY and SYGVKD. V was clipped by 8 bases and J by 5 bases; unmatched bases: 5. The CDR3 here is CAIGTGSIDTQYF. The CDR3 DNA follows: TGTGCCATCGGGACAGGGAGTATAGATACGCAGTATTTT.

This clonotype has only a few counts. The rearrangement joins TRBV7-3 to TRBJ2-3, with D perhaps matching TRBD2 (5 bases). The CDR3 totals 14 residues. CDR1 is SGHTA and CDR2 is FQGTGA in the germline V gene. V dropped 5 bases and J dropped 2 bases, with 11 bases sitting between them. In DNA form, the CDR3 reads TGTGCCAGCAGCCGAGCGGCGATCACAGATACGCAGTATTTT. It is translated as CASSRAAITDTQYF.

This chain connects TRBV12-3 or TRBV12-4 to TRBJ1-4; a weak D match, TRBD1 (5 bases). The CDR3 has 12 residues. Trimming took 7 bases from V and 10 from J, leaving 13 bases between them. CDR3 in DNA: TGTGCCAGCAACCTAGGGGCAGGAAAACTGTTTTTT. Translation gives CASNLGAGKLFF.

This clonotype was recorded many times. The chain recombines TRBV7-3 with TRBJ1-1, with D maybe TRBD1 (5 bases). The germline V gene has CDR1 SGHTA and CDR2 FQGTGA. The CDR3 consists of 14 residues. The V gene lost 5 bases and the J gene lost 6 bases, with 16 bases spanning the gap. CDR3 loop: CASSALRGSAEAFF. Written as DNA, the CDR3 is TGTGCCAGCAGCGCCCTGAGGGGTTCGGCTGAAGCTTTCTTT.

This clonotype came up many times. The rearrangement links TRBV12-3 or TRBV12-4 to TRBJ2-3; 8 bases map to TRBD1. CDR3 length: 13 amino acids. J was trimmed by 5 bases and V by 5 bases; bases with no gene match: 3. CDR3 nucleotides: TGTGCCAGCAGTCTGGGACAGGAAGATACGCAGTATTTT. Protein sequence: CASSLGQEDTQYF.

This clonotype has more than one count but fewer than ten. V and J are TRBV25-1 and TRBJ2-2, with D perhaps TRBD1 or TRBD2 (5 bases each). There are 16 residues in the CDR3. Germline V gene sequence: CDR1 MGHDK, CDR2 SYGVNS. Trimming left V 3 bases short and J 2 bases short, with 13 bases between. The DNA of the CDR3 is TGTGCCAGCAGTGATCTTGGGACCTCTAACACCGGGGAGCTGTTTTTT. This encodes CASSDLGTSNTGELFF.

V usage is TRBV2 and J usage is TRBJ2-3, with 9 bases identical to TRBD2. This CDR3 region has 16 residues. CDR1 SNHLY and CDR2 FYNNEI come from the germline V gene. V lost 7 bases and J lost 6; bases outside the gene matches: 14. The CDR3 loop reads CASTPPGAGGRDTQYF. The CDR3 nucleotides read TGTGCCAGCACCCCCCCTGGGGCGGGGGGGCGGGATACGCAGTATTTT.

DNA for the CDR3: TGTGCCAGCTCCCATGGGAGCTCCTACGAGCAGTACGTC. Its translation is CASSHGSSYEQYV. The gene calls are TRBV6-1 and TRBJ2-7, with D possibly matching TRBD2 (5 bases). CDR3 length: 13 residues. Trimming took off 8 bases at V and 0 bases at J, with 11 bases between the two ends. Germline-derived CDR1 and CDR2 are MNHNS and SASEGT.

V and J are TRBV20-1 and TRBJ2-7, with TRBD2 matching over 13 bases. This CDR3 has 14 amino acids. The V and J ends lost 6 bases and 4 bases, in that order; junction bases with no gene match: 6. Germline loops: CDR1 DFQATT, CDR2 SNEGSKA (reference sequence). The CDR3 DNA reads TGCAGTGCGAACCGACTAGCGGGGGGTTACGAGCAGTACGTC. Translating gives CSANRLAGGYEQYV.

This sequence joins TRBV12-3 or TRBV12-4 and TRBJ1-4, with D hard to call. The ends were cut back, 5 bases at V and 7 bases at J, with 11 bases in the middle. The CDR3 has 13 amino acids. The CDR3 sequence: CASSRVLGEKLFF. CDR3 nucleotides: TGTGCCAGCAGTAGGGTGCTGGGTGAAAAACTGTTTTTT.

This clonotype was seen a handful of times. The chain joins TRBV4-1 to TRBJ2-7; D perhaps matches TRBD2 (5 bases). Germline-derived CDR1 and CDR2 are MGHRA and YSYEKL. CDR3 length equals 14 residues. Trimming removed 1 base from V and 5 bases from J, with 12 bases in between. CDR3 residues: CASSQGEGVDEQYV. CDR3 DNA sequence: TGCGCCAGCAGCCAAGGCGAGGGCGTTGACGAGCAGTACGTC.

At least ten counts were recorded for this clonotype. V is TRBV7-7 and J is TRBJ2-2, with 7 bases matching TRBD1. J gave up 4 bases and V 3 bases, and 2 bases lay outside the gene matches. CDR1 and CDR2 (germline): SSHAT, FNYEAQ (reference sequence). The CDR3 sequence is 14 residues long. The CDR3 is CASSLAGGTGELFF. As DNA, the CDR3 is TGTGCCAGCAGCTTGGCAGGGGGCACCGGGGAGCTGTTTTTT.

V and J are TRBV7-2 and TRBJ1-1; 8 bases are a match to TRBD1. Trimming cost V 5 bases and J 5 bases; bases outside gene matches: 13. The CDR3 runs 16 residues. The V gene's germline CDR1 is SGHTA and CDR2 FQGNSA. The CDR3 DNA follows: TGTGCCAGCAGCCTATGGACAGGGTTTACCCCAACTGAAGCTTTCTTT. It is translated as CASSLWTGFTPTEAFF. Combining the CDR3 with reference TRBV7-2 and TRBJ1-1 gives the whole variable domain GAGVSQSPSNKVTEKGKDVELRCDPISGHTALYWYRQSLGQGLEFLIYFQGNSAPDKSGLPSDRFSAERTGGSVSTLTIQRTQQEDSAVYLCASSLWTGFTPTEAFFGQGTRLTVV.

This chain joins TRBV11-3 and TRBJ2-1; TRBD2 agrees at 8 bases. Trimming took 0 bases from V and 4 from J; bases not matched to a gene: 11. The CDR3 spans 18 residues. Germline V gives CDR1 SGHNT, CDR2 YENEEA. The CDR3 loop reads CASSLDQGGSGVYNEQFF. Here the CDR3 DNA reads TGTGCCAGCAGCTTAGATCAGGGCGGTAGCGGGGTGTACAATGAGCAGTTCTTC.

This clonotype turned up a few times. At one of its ends the junction is not consistent with the germline gene, which may arise from a read error. The rearrangement joins TRBV3-1 to TRBJ2-7; 8 bases are a match to TRBD2. The CDR3 extends over 13 amino acids. The germline CDR1 and CDR2 sequences are LGHDT and YNNKEL (reference sequence). CDR3 nucleotide sequence: TGTGCCAGCACCCGGACTAGCTCCCACGAGCAGTACTTC. Translated: CASTRTSSHEQYF.

This clonotype has ten or more counts. The CDR3 DNA is TGTGCCAGCAGCTCACAGGGGGCCGCCTCCTACGAGCAGTACGTC. Translated: CASSSQGAASYEQYV. The chain links TRBV5-5 to TRBJ2-7; 9 positions match TRBD1. Germline V gene lookup returns CDR1 SGHKS and CDR2 YYEKEE (reference sequence). V shed 3 bases and J 0 bases; nucleotides not matched to a gene: 4. CDR3 length equals 15 residues.

The chain recombines TRBV6-2 or TRBV6-3 with TRBJ2-7, with no clear D. Trimming shortened V by 2 bases and J by 1 base, and 9 bases separated the two germline ends. CDR1 is MNHEY, CDR2 SVGEGT, per germline. The CDR3 contains 14 residues. This CDR3 reads CASSYPRTSYEQYF. CDR3 in DNA: TGTGCCAGCAGTTACCCCAGAACTTCCTACGAGCAGTACTTC.

J is TRBJ1-4 and V is TRBV7-2; no reliable D call. The CDR3 is 15 amino acids. The V end was cut by 1 base, the J end by 8 bases, with 14 bases between. The germline gives CDR1 SGHTA, CDR2 FQGNSA. As DNA, the CDR3 is TGTGCCAGCAGCTTAGATTGGCAGATTTCCGAAAAACTGTTTTTT. Its protein product is CASSLDWQISEKLFF.

This clonotype came up a few times. This chain links TRBV6-4 with TRBJ2-3, with 7 bases matching TRBD2. CDR1 and CDR2 (germline): MRHNA, SNTAGT. Unmatched junction bases numbered 8, after V lost 5 bases and J lost 3 bases. The CDR3 spans 15 residues. Here the CDR3 DNA reads TGTGCCAGCAGTCGATCTAGCGGTTTGACAGATACGCAGTATTTT. Its protein product is CASSRSSGLTDTQYF.

The sample holds a few counts of this clonotype. The V and J genes are TRBV4-1 and TRBJ2-5, with a tentative D call TRBD2 (6 bases). V was shortened by 1 base and J by 7 bases, with 13 bases between the two germline ends. Germline assignment: CDR1 MGHRA and CDR2 YSYEKL. The CDR3 length is 14 residues. DNA for the CDR3: TGCGCCAGCAGCCAAGCCCTAGCCGGGGGGACCCAGTACTTC. Encoded protein: CASSQALAGGTQYF.

This clonotype was recorded at least ten times. The CDR3 bases are TGTGCCAGCAGCCCCACCAACTACGAGCAGTACTTC. Protein product: CASSPTNYEQYF. This sequence joins TRBV5-5 and TRBJ2-7, with D unresolved. The V end was cut by 4 bases, the J end by 3 bases, with 8 bases between. The CDR3 spans 12 residues. Germline CDR1 is SGHKS and CDR2 is YYEKEE (reference sequence).

This clonotype occurred a few times. The V and J genes are TRBV5-4 and TRBJ2-5; possibly TRBD2 for D (6 bases). The V gene lost 9 bases and the J gene lost 3 bases, with 15 bases spanning the gap. Germline loops: CDR1 SGHNT, CDR2 YYREEE (reference sequence). The CDR3 has 13 amino acids. The CDR3 protein is CANSRDLEETQYF. The CDR3 nucleotides read TGTGCCAACTCCCGGGACTTGGAAGAGACCCAGTACTTC. Complete variable domain (other parts from reference TRBV5-4 and TRBJ2-5): ETGVTQSPTHLIKTRGQQVTLRCSSQSGHNTVSWYQQALGQGPQFIFQYYREEENGRGNFPPRFSGLQFPNYSSELNVNALELDDSALYLCANSRDLEETQYFGPGTRLLVL.

This clonotype showed up just a few times. The chain joins TRBV5-5 to TRBJ2-3, with TRBD2 as a possible D gene (5 bases). Trimming took 2 bases from V and 8 from J, leaving 12 bases between them. Germline lookup yields CDR1 SGHKS and CDR2 YYEKEE (reference sequence). This CDR3 has 13 residues. The CDR3 sequence: CASSLGGQVTQYF. DNA for the CDR3: TGTGCCAGCAGCTTAGGAGGTCAGGTTACGCAGTATTTT.

This clonotype was seen a few times. The chain joins TRBV12-3 or TRBV12-4 to TRBJ1-2; D unresolved. The CDR3 is made up of 17 amino acids. Trimming took off 6 bases at V and 4 bases at J, with 24 bases between the two ends. CDR3 bases: TGTGCCAGCAGGAATCACGTCGCGGCCTCCGAGCCCTATGGCTACACCTTC. It specifies CASRNHVAASEPYGYTF.

This clonotype appeared a few times. This chain links TRBV5-6 with TRBJ2-3, with D perhaps TRBD2 (6 bases). Trimming cost V 3 bases and J 4 bases, with 9 bases left between them. Germline CDR1 is SGHDT and CDR2 is YYEEEE. This CDR3 region has 13 residues. CDR3 DNA: TGTGCCAGCAGCTGGCGGGGCGCAGATACGCAGTATTTT. Its translation is CASSWRGADTQYF.